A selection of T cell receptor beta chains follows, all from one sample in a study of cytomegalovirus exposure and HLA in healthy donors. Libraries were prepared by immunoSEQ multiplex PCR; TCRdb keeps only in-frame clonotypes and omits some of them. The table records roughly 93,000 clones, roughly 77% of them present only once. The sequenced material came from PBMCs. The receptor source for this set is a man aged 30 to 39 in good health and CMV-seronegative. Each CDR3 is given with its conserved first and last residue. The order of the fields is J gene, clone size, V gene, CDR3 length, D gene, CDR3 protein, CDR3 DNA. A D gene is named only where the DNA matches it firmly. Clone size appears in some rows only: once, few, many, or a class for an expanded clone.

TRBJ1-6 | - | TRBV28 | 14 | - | CASSLGGGDSPLHF | TGTGCCAGCAGCCTGGGCGGGGGGGATTCACCCCTCCACTTT
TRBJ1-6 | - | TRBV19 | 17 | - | CASSTDSTAAYNSPLHF | TGTGCCAGTAGTACCGACTCGACAGCCGCATATAATTCACCCCTCCACTTT
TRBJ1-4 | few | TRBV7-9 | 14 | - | CASSRRSQGEKLFF | TGTGCCAGCAGCCGCCGCAGCCAGGGTGAAAAACTGTTTTTT
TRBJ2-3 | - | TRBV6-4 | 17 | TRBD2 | CASSDSFAGGQPDTQYF | TGTGCCAGCAGTGACTCTTTCGCGGGGGGCCAACCAGATACGCAGTATTTT
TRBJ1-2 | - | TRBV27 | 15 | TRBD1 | CASSLSWTGGGGYTF | TGTGCCAGCAGTTTATCATGGACAGGGGGCGGCGGCTACACCTTC
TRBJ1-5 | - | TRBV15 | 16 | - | CATSRDGQQGNQPQHF | TGTGCCACCAGCAGAGACGGACAGCAGGGCAATCAGCCCCAGCATTTT
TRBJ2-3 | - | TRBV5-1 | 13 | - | CASSMTSTDTQYF | TGCGCCAGCAGCATGACTAGCACAGATACGCAGTATTTT
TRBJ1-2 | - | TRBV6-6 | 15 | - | CASTAWATMGYGYTF | TGTGCCAGCACGGCTTGGGCCACCATGGGCTATGGCTACACCTTC
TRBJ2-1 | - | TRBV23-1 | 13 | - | CAKHRGGENEQFF | TGCGCCAAACACAGGGGGGGCGAGAATGAGCAGTTCTTC
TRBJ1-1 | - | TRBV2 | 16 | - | CASSVLGTLTNTEAFF | TGTGCCAGCAGTGTACTAGGGACACTAACGAACACTGAAGCTTTCTTT
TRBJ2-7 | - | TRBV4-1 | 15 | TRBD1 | CASSQDNRGIYEQYF | TGCGCCAGCAGCCAAGATAACAGGGGGATTTACGAGCAGTACTTC
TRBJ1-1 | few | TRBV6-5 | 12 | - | CASSYWGSNLHF | TGTGCCAGCAGTTACTGGGGCTCGAATTTACACTTT
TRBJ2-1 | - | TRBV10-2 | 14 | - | CASSVAGPLDEQFF | TGCGCCAGCAGTGTGGCGGGACCCCTCGATGAGCAGTTCTTC
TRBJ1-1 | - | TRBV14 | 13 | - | CASSQTVNTEAFF | TGTGCCAGCAGCCAGACAGTGAACACTGAAGCTTTCTTT
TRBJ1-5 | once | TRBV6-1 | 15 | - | CASSEVVGEARPQHF | TGTGCCAGCAGTGAAGTGGTCGGGGAAGCTAGGCCCCAGCATTTT
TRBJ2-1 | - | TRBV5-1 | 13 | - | CASSLQGYNEQFF | TGCGCCAGCAGCTTGCAGGGATACAATGAGCAGTTCTTC
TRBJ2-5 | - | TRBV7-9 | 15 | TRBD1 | CASSLRTGVVETQYF | TGTGCCAGCAGCTTACGGACAGGGGTGGTAGAGACCCAGTACTTC
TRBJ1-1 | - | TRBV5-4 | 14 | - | CASSRGERNTEAFF | TGTGCCAGCAGCCGCGGGGAACGGAACACTGAAGCTTTCTTT
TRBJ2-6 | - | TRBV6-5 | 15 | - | CASSTDDSGANVLTF | TGTGCCAGCAGTACAGACGACTCTGGGGCCAACGTCCTGACTTTC
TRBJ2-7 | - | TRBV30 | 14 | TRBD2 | CAGSRGGRAHEQYF | TGTGCCGGATCCCGGGGCGGGAGGGCCCACGAGCAGTACTTC
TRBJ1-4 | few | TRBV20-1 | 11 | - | CSAGTPLELFF | TGCAGTGCCGGGACACCTCTGGAACTGTTTTTT
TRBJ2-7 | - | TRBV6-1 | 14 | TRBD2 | CASKGSSGDYEQYF | TGTGCCAGCAAGGGGTCTAGCGGGGACTACGAGCAGTACTTC
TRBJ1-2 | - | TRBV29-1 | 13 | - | CSVDLGLTYGYTF | TGCAGCGTTGATCTGGGCCTCACTTATGGCTACACCTTC
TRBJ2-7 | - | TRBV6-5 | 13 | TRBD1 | CASSPGQVGEQYF | TGTGCCAGCAGTCCGGGACAGGTGGGAGAGCAGTACTTC
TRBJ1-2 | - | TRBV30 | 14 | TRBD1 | CAHEPRGQLYGYTF | TGTGCCCACGAACCCAGGGGGCAGCTCTATGGCTACACCTTC
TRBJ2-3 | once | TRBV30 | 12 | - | CAWSLGTDTQYF | TGTGCCTGGAGCCTCGGCACAGATACGCAGTATTTT
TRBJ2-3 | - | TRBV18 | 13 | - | CASSPYRADTQYF | TGTGCCAGCTCACCCTACAGGGCAGATACGCAGTATTTT
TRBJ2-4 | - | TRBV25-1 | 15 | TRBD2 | CASSDQAGAKNIQYF | TGTGCCAGCAGTGATCAAGCGGGGGCTAAAAACATTCAGTACTTC
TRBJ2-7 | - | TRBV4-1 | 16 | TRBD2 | CASTHPGGVPTYEQYF | TGCGCCAGCACTCACCCTGGGGGGGTACCCACCTACGAGCAGTACTTC
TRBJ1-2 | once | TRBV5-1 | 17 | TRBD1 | CASSLEGQGAGDYGYTF | TGCGCCAGCAGCTTGGAGGGACAGGGGGCGGGAGACTATGGCTACACCTTC
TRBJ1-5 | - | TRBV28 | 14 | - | CASSFSGSNQPQHF | TGTGCCAGCAGTTTCAGTGGTAGCAATCAGCCCCAGCATTTT
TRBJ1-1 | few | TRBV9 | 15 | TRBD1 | CASSTSSGQGKEAFF | TGTGCCAGCAGCACCAGCTCGGGACAGGGAAAGGAAGCTTTCTTT
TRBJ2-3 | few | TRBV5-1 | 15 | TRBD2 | CASSLLAGLFHTQYF | TGCGCCAGCAGCTTACTAGCGGGACTCTTCCATACGCAGTATTTT
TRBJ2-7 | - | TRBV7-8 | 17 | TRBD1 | CASSLGSGGQGAYEQYF | TGTGCCAGCAGCTTAGGTTCGGGGGGACAGGGAGCCTACGAGCAGTACTTC